This T cell receptor beta chain was obtained from a study of Graves' ophthalmopathy and Graves' hyperthyroidism. Study findings and constraints: Blood contained most expanded thyroid clonotypes exceeding 0.001 frequency.

Hyperthyroidism patients were newly diagnosed, under 2 months' duration, aged 18 to 65. CDR1 and CDR2 (germline): SGHNT, YENEEA. This CDR3 contains 13 residues. V lost 9 bases to trimming and J lost 2 bases, with 13 bases between them. Amplification targeted the TCR beta CDR3 regions, with RNA transcripts as the source material. Following a first-round RT-PCR that used HTBI primers, a second-round multiplex PCR was carried out. One entry per CDR3 protein, called by TCRdb with MiXCR from the multiplex PCR reads. The table records 580,000 or so distinct CDR3 sequences, under 45% of them present only once. Details on this clonotype: Antigen unknown.

Input material: peripheral blood or thyroid tissue (not recorded which). The TCR originated in an adult man with Graves' hyperthyroidism. This chain joins TRBV11-3 and TRBJ2-5; tentative D call: TRBD1 (5 bases). CDR3 protein: CASSIAGQETQYF. The CDR3 bases are TGTGCCAGTAGTATAGCAGGGCAAGAGACCCAGTACTTC. The entire variable domain, with the rest obtained from reference TRBV11-3 and TRBJ2-5, is as follows: EAGVVQSPRYKIIEKKQPVAFWCNPISGHNTLYWYLQNLGQGPELLIRYENEEAVDDSQLPKDRFSAERLKGVDSTLKIQPAELGDSAVYLCASSIAGQETQYFGPGTRLLVL.